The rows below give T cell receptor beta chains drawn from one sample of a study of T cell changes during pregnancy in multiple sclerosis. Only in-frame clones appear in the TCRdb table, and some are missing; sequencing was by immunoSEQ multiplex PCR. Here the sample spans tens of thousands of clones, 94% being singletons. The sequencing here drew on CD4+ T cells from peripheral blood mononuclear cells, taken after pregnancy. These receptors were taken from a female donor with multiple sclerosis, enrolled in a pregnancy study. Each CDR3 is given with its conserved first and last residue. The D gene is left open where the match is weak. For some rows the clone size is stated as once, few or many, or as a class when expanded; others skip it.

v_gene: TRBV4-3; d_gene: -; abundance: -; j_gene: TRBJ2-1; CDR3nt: TGCGCCAGCAGCCGCGGGGCTGGGTTAGCGGTCAGCTCCTACAATGAGCAGTTCTTC; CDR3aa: CASSRGAGLAVSSYNEQFF
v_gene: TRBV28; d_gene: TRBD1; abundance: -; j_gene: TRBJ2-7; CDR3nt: TGTGCCAGCAGTAACGACAGGGTAAGACGCTACGAGCAGTACTTC; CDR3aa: CASSNDRVRRYEQYF
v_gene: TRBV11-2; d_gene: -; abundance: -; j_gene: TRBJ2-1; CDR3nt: TGTGCCAGCAGCTCCTTCCTGACTAACGTGGCGGTCGATGAGCAGTTCTTC; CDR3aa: CASSSFLTNVAVDEQFF
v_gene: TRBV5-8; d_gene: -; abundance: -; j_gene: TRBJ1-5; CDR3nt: TGTGCCAGCAGCTTGGGAGTTTATAGCAATCAGCCCCAGCATTTT; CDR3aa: CASSLGVYSNQPQHF
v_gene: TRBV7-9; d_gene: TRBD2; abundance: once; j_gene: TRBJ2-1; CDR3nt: TGTGCCAGCAGCCAACGGACTAGCGGGAGAAGGTCCTACAATGAGCAGTTCTTC; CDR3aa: CASSQRTSGRRSYNEQFF
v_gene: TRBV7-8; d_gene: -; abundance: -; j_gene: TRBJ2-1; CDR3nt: TGTGCCAGCAGCTTAAATCGAGAGGCACCCGGGTTCTTC; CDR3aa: CASSLNREAPGFF
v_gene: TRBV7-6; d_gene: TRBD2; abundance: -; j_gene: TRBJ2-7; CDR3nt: TGTGCCAGCAGCTTAGAAGCGGGAGGGCCCGGCGAGCAGTACTTC; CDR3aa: CASSLEAGGPGEQYF
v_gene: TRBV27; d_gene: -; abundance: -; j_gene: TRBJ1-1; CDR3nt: TGTGCCAGCAGCTTCCAGGGAGGAGGCACTGAAGCTTTCTTT; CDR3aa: CASSFQGGGTEAFF
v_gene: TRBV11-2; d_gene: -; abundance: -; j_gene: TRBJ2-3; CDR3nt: TGTGCCAGCAGCCTAGCCATGGACTTCAACACAGATACGCAGTATTTT; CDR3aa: CASSLAMDFNTDTQYF
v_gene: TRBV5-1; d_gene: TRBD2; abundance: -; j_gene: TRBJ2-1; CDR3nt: TGCGCCAGCAGCCTCACAACGGTCCCGCTGACTAGCGGGAGTCTTCTTAAAAATGAGCAGTTCTTC; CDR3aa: CASSLTTVPLTSGSLLKNEQFF
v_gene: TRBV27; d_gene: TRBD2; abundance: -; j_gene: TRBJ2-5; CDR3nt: TGTGCCAGCATGCGCCGTCTAGCGGGAGAGGCCCAGTACTTC; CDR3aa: CASMRRLAGEAQYF
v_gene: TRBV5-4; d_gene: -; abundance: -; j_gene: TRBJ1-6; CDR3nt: TGTGCCAGCACCTTGGGGGGGGGATATATAAATTCACCCCTCCACTTT; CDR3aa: CASTLGGGYINSPLHF
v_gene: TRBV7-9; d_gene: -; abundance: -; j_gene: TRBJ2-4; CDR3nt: TGTGCCAGCAGCGACAGGATTGACATTCAGTACTTC; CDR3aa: CASSDRIDIQYF
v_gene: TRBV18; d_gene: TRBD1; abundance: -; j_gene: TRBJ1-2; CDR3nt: TGTGCCAGCTCACCGCGGACAGGGTCCCATGGCTACACCTTC; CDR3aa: CASSPRTGSHGYTF
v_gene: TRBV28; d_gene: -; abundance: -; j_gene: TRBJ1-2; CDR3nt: TGTGCCAGCAGTGCCCGGGTTAACTATGGCTACACCTTC; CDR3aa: CASSARVNYGYTF
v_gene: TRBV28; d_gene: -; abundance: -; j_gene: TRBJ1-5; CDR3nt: TGTGCCAGCAGTGTTTCACAGCCCCAGCATTTT; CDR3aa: CASSVSQPQHF